These 13 T cell receptor beta chains share one sample of origin, sequenced in a study of T-cell memory formation after mild COVID-19 (dated by TCRdb to the early 2020s). Receptor libraries were prepared by 5' RACE. For sequencing, an Illumina NovaSeq 6000 was employed. Starting from the raw public reads, TCRdb applied fastp trimming at Q25, assembled clones with MiXCR and retained in-frame beta chains. Each CDR3 protein appears once, grouped with its most common genes and DNA. The sample table holds fewer than 350,000 distinct CDR3 sequences, of which roughly 13% were seen once. In total, the top ten clones hold around 20% of the sample. What was sequenced was PBMCs or a T cell subset sorted from them (not recorded which). These receptors came from a man aged 18-30 years who had mild COVID-19 (a few samples of this study predate the infection). The sample titles of this study are shuffled in the database, so cell type and time point are left out; the donor was told from shared clones.

V is TRBV6-6 and J is TRBJ1-2, with D maybe TRBD1 (6 bases). The CDR3 extends over 15 amino acids. The germline V and J ends were trimmed by 7 bases and 0 bases, with 15 bases remaining between them. CDR1 is MNHNY, CDR2 SVGAGI, per germline (reference sequence). CDR3 residues: CASKEAGDANYGYTF. The CDR3 coding sequence is TGTGCCAGCAAGGAGGCAGGGGACGCTAACTATGGCTACACCTTC.

The chain couples TRBV9 to TRBJ1-2; D may be TRBD1 (6 bases). The ends were cut back, 0 bases at V and 4 bases at J, with 13 bases in the middle. Germline-derived CDR1 and CDR2 are SGDLS and YYNGEE. The CDR3 has 15 residues. CDR3 DNA sequence: TGTGCCAGCAGCGTAGCGGGGGGCCCTACCTATGGCTACACCTTC. The encoded protein is CASSVAGGPTYGYTF.

This clonotype has ten or more counts. J is TRBJ2-7 and V is TRBV18; tentative D call: TRBD2 (5 bases). Trimming removed 3 bases at V and 4 bases at J, with 10 bases between. Germline V lookup: CDR1 KGHSH, CDR2 LQKENI. The CDR3 loop spans 13 amino acids. CDR3 region: CASSPSGGYEQYV. CDR3 sequence (DNA): TGTGCCAGCTCACCCTCCGGAGGTTACGAGCAGTACGTC.

This clonotype was picked up a small number of times. The V gene is TRBV20-1, the J gene TRBJ2-5; 9 bases align to TRBD2. V dropped 6 bases and J dropped 5; count of bases not matched to a gene: 7. The CDR3 spans 13 residues. CDR1 DFQATT and CDR2 SNEGSKA come from the germline V gene (reference sequence). The CDR3 reads CSAALAGRETQYF. The DNA for the CDR3 is TGCAGTGCGGCCCTAGCGGGGCGGGAGACCCAGTACTTC.

This chain uses TRBV27 with TRBJ1-2; D may be TRBD1 (6 bases). V dropped 5 bases and J dropped 8 bases, with 24 bases sitting between them. CDR1 is MNHEY and CDR2 is SMNVEV in the germline V gene (reference sequence). This CDR3 spans 16 amino acids. CDR3 loop: CASSLSSGGLLRGYTF. CDR3 DNA: TGTGCCAGCAGTCTCTCCTCGGGGGGGCTTCTACGGGGCTACACCTTC.

The genes are TRBV12-3 or TRBV12-4 and TRBJ1-1, with D perhaps TRBD1 (6 bases). The CDR3 contains 14 residues. V lost 7 bases and J 3 bases, leaving 15 bases between the germline ends. The CDR3 region is CASTLRGMHTEAFF. Written as DNA, the CDR3 is TGTGCCAGCACTTTGAGGGGGATGCACACTGAAGCTTTCTTT.

The chain couples TRBV4-1 to TRBJ2-5; the match to TRBD2 covers 9 bases. The CDR3 spans 14 residues. Germline values: CDR1 MGHRA, CDR2 YSYEKL. Germline trimming cut 4 bases from V and 10 bases from J; bases unmatched to any gene: 10. The CDR3 DNA is TGCGCCAGCAGCCGACTAGCGGTCCCAAGAGTCCAGTACTTC. Translation: CASSRLAVPRVQYF.

This clonotype turned up a few times. Here the CDR3 DNA reads TGTGCCAGCAGTAGGGGGGGAGGGTACACTGAAGCTTTCTTT. Residues: CASSRGGGYTEAFF. This sequence joins TRBV12-3 or TRBV12-4 and TRBJ1-1, with TRBD1 as a possible D gene (6 bases). The CDR3 runs 14 residues. Trimming pared 5 bases from V and 3 bases from J, leaving 13 bases between.

This clonotype was counted a few times. This rearrangement joins TRBV7-3 to TRBJ2-6, with 7 positions matching TRBD1. Germline trimming cut 6 bases from V and 1 base from J; bases unmatched to any gene: 9. The CDR3 loop spans 17 amino acids. CDR1 is SGHTA and CDR2 is FQGTGA in the germline V gene. The CDR3 is CASSSLETGSGANVLTF. The CDR3 DNA reads as TGTGCCAGCAGTTCTCTCGAGACAGGGTCTGGGGCCAACGTCCTGACTTTC.

The V and J genes are TRBV20-1 and TRBJ2-3, with D possibly TRBD1 on 5 matching bases. CDR3 length: 13 amino acids. Looked up from germline, CDR1 is DFQATT and CDR2 is SNEGSKA (reference sequence). V was clipped by 5 bases and J by 4 bases, with 13 bases between them. CDR3 bases: TGCAGTGCTCCGAAGGGGTGGGCAGATACGCAGTATTTT. Translated, it gives CSAPKGWADTQYF.

J is TRBJ2-7 and V is TRBV6-2 or TRBV6-3, with D possibly being TRBD2 (7 bases). The CDR3 runs 15 residues. Trimming left V 7 bases short and J 5 bases short, with 21 bases between. From germline, CDR1 is MNHEY and CDR2 SVGEGT. The CDR3 nucleotides are TGTGCCAGCACCGGGGGGCCAAAGGCCGGGGACGAGCAGTACTTC. Its protein product is CASTGGPKAGDEQYF.

The gene calls are TRBV20-1 and TRBJ2-5; 9 nucleotides match TRBD2. Germline V gene data show CDR1 as DFQATT and CDR2 as SNEGSKA (reference sequence). Trimming cost V 0 bases and J 5 bases; bases outside gene matches: 7. This CDR3 has 15 residues. CDR3 sequence: CSAREPAGGRETQYF. DNA of the CDR3: TGCAGTGCTAGAGAGCCAGCGGGAGGAAGGGAGACCCAGTACTTC.

This clonotype has only a few counts. This chain joins TRBV5-1 and TRBJ2-3; a weak D match, TRBD1 (7 bases). From germline, CDR1 is SGHRS and CDR2 YFSETQ. With 1 base removed from V and 3 bases from J, the gap between germline ends came to 18 bases. This CDR3 comprises 17 residues. As DNA, the CDR3 is TGCGCCAGCAGCTTGAGGCCCCGACAGGGAGGTACAGATACGCAGTATTTT. Its translation: CASSLRPRQGGTDTQYF.